This passage covers 10 T cell receptor beta chains from one sample sequenced in a study of blood T cells in healthy people across ages. The second PCR ran about 6 to 12 cycles with a sample-barcoded 5' primer and J-beta primers. A single record per CDR3 protein comes from TCRdb applying MiXCR to the 5' RACE reads. This table has roughly 1,100,000 distinct CDR3 sequences, around 25% appearing once. This same sample was also part of a study on T cells of mothers and their children.

Sequencing was performed on blood. The origin of the receptors is a girl aged 2 to 10 in good health.

This clonotype was seen more than once but under ten times. The chain carries TRBV7-2 and TRBJ2-3, with D tentatively TRBD2 (7 bases). The CDR3 contains 14 residues. Germline loops: CDR1 SGHTA, CDR2 FQGNSA. V lost 1 base and J 7 bases, leaving 12 bases between the germline ends. CDR3 nucleotides: TGTGCCAGCAGCTTAGAAGGGGGAGGGTATACGCAGTATTTT. This encodes CASSLEGGGYTQYF.

This clonotype was detected only a few times. J is TRBJ2-1 and V is TRBV13; D remains unclear. The J call is in doubt because the DNA end fits TRBJ2-7 better. This CDR3 spans 16 amino acids. The germline gives CDR1 PRHDT, CDR2 FYEKMQ (reference sequence). CDR3 in amino acids: CASSLFRTELAYEQYF. CDR3 nucleotides: TGTGCCAGCAGCTTATTTAGGACCGAGCTGGCCTACGAGCAGTACTTC.

The chain links TRBV24-1 to TRBJ2-1; D not certain. The CDR3 is 13 amino acids. The germline V gene encodes CDR1 KGHDR and CDR2 SFDVKD. V was shortened by 4 bases and J by 8 bases, with 11 bases between the two germline ends. CDR3 sequence (DNA): TGTGCCACCAGTGACCCCTTGTCCCATGAGCAGTTCTTC. This encodes CATSDPLSHEQFF.

A few counts support this clonotype. V gene TRBV12-3 or TRBV12-4 combines with J gene TRBJ2-7; no definite D call. V lost 6 bases and J lost 6, with 12 bases in between. The CDR3 is 12 amino acids. This chain's CDR3 is CASSIGWAEQYF. As DNA, the CDR3 is TGTGCCAGCAGCATAGGGTGGGCCGAGCAGTACTTC.

This clonotype was detected a few times. V is TRBV19 and J is TRBJ2-1; a possible D gene is TRBD1 (5 bases). This CDR3 has 14 residues. Germline V lookup: CDR1 LNHDA, CDR2 SQIVND (reference sequence). Trimming took 5 bases from V and 2 from J, leaving 10 bases between them. DNA for the CDR3: TGTGCCAGTAGTTGGCAGGGAACCTACAATGAGCAGTTCTTC. The encoded protein is CASSWQGTYNEQFF.

The rearrangement joins TRBV10-3 to TRBJ2-1; perhaps D is TRBD1 or TRBD2 (5 bases each). Germline V gene sequence: CDR1 ENHRY, CDR2 SYGVKD. The CDR3 is 15 residues long. V was clipped by 3 bases and J by 1 base, with 10 bases between them. The CDR3 loop reads CAISEVRESYNEQFF. CDR3 sequence (DNA): TGTGCCATCAGTGAAGTCAGGGAGTCCTACAATGAGCAGTTCTTC.

V is TRBV4-3 and J is TRBJ2-5, with D unclear. V was pared by 3 bases and J by 3 bases, with 11 bases between. CDR1 is LGHNA, CDR2 YSLEER, per germline. This CDR3 is built from 14 residues. CDR3 DNA sequence: TGCGCCAGCAGCCAGATCGTTTTGGAAGAGACCCAGTACTTC. As protein: CASSQIVLEETQYF.

The V call is TRBV12-3 or TRBV12-4, the J call TRBJ1-4; D is perhaps TRBD1 (5 bases). The length of the CDR3 is 15 residues. Between the trimmed V and J ends, which lost 5 bases and 8 bases, there was a span of 18 bases. The CDR3 DNA follows: TGTGCCAGCAGTAACTACAGGTCCCGGTGGGAAAAACTGTTTTTT. Its protein is CASSNYRSRWEKLFF.

This chain uses TRBV9 with TRBJ2-1; 7 bases are a match to TRBD1. CDR3 length: 16 residues. CDR1 and CDR2 from the germline V gene are SGDLS and YYNGEE. V gave up 4 bases and J gave up 7 bases; unmatched junction bases: 14. CDR3 coding DNA: TGTGCCAGCAGCCCATCGACGCCAGGGGGATCGAATGAGCAGTTCTTC. As protein: CASSPSTPGGSNEQFF.

This clonotype was observed a handful of times. This sequence joins TRBV5-1 and TRBJ2-5; D unclear. The V gene's germline CDR1 is SGHRS and CDR2 YFSETQ. The CDR3 contains 10 residues. Trimming shortened V by 8 bases and J by 5 bases, and 7 bases separated the two germline ends. CDR3 DNA: TGCGCCAGTGGTCCCGAGACCCAGTACTTC. Translating gives CASGPETQYF.